The 23 T cell receptor beta chains below come from one sample, sequenced in a study of radiotherapy plus CTLA-4 blockade in lung cancer. TCRdb keeps only in-frame clones here, not all; method: immunoSEQ multiplex PCR. The sample carries 25,000 to 35,000 clones, approximately 82% recorded once. The starting material was peripheral blood, obtained from a patient treated with radiotherapy plus ipilimumab. These receptors were taken from a human donor with non-small cell lung cancer who had stable disease on radiotherapy plus ipilimumab.

With regard to this clone: One end of the junction fails to match germline, which may point to a read error. The rearrangement links TRBV25-1 to TRBJ1-5; D ambiguous. The CDR3 spans 15 residues. Germline assignment: CDR1 MGHDK and CDR2 SYGVNS. CDR3 bases: TGTGCCAGCAGCGAATCAAGTGGCGGCAATCAGCCCCAGCATTTT. It specifies CASSESSGGNQPQHF.

This rearrangement joins TRBV5-1 to TRBJ2-7; no definite D call. This CDR3 contains 14 residues. The V end was cut by 4 bases, the J end by 1 base, with 12 bases between. Germline CDR1 reads SGHRS; CDR2 reads YFSETQ. The CDR3 DNA reads as TGCGCCAGCAGCCGAGAATTTGGGTCCTACGAGCAGTACGTC. Protein: CASSREFGSYEQYV.

As DNA, the CDR3 is TGCGCCAGCAGCCGAGGCGGCAGCTTTTCTCCTGAAGCTTTCTTT. Its translation is CASSRGGSFSPEAFF. The chain combines TRBV5-1 with TRBJ1-1, with D unresolved. Germline V CDR1 and CDR2: SGHRS, YFSETQ. The CDR3 consists of 15 residues. Trimming cost V 4 bases and J 6 bases, with 19 bases left between them.

J is TRBJ2-1 and V is TRBV6-1; possible D gene TRBD1, 5 bases. Germline CDR1 and CDR2: MNHNS and SASEGT. The CDR3 contains 12 residues. Between the trimmed V and J ends, which lost 5 bases and 8 bases, there was a span of 10 bases. The CDR3 spells CASSYWGDEQFF. The CDR3, as DNA: TGTGCCAGCAGTTATTGGGGCGATGAGCAGTTCTTC.

The chain carries TRBV6-1 and TRBJ2-3; tentatively, D is TRBD1 (5 bases). The germline V and J ends were trimmed by 0 bases and 3 bases, with 13 bases remaining between them. Germline V gene data show CDR1 as MNHNS and CDR2 as SASEGT. This CDR3 region has 16 residues. The CDR3 here is CASSEALGRTTDTQYF. The DNA of the CDR3 is TGTGCCAGCAGTGAAGCGCTAGGCAGGACAACAGATACGCAGTATTTT.

The table lists this clone with a few counts. The chain employs TRBV6-1 and TRBJ1-4; 7 bases are shared with TRBD1. The germline V gene encodes CDR1 MNHNS and CDR2 SASEGT. This CDR3 spans 15 amino acids. The J segment lost 4 bases and the V segment lost 2 bases, leaving 4 bases of the junction unmatched. The CDR3 nucleotides read TGTGCCAGCAGTGAACCGGCAGGGGGTAATGAAAAACTGTTTTTT. The encoded protein is CASSEPAGGNEKLFF.

This clone was seen once. The J gene is TRBJ1-1, the V gene TRBV10-2; D is ambiguous. CDR3 length equals 14 residues. The V gene lost 2 bases and the J gene lost 1 base, with 8 bases spanning the gap. Germline assignment: CDR1 WSHSY and CDR2 SAAADI. The CDR3 nucleotides read TGCGCCAGCAGTGAGACCGACGGGAACACTGAAGCTTTCTTT. Its protein product is CASSETDGNTEAFF.

The rearrangement joins TRBV28 to TRBJ2-7; D may be TRBD1 (6 bases). This CDR3 is built from 13 residues. Germline CDR1 reads MDHEN; CDR2 reads SYDVKM. Trimming took 6 bases from V and 2 from J, leaving 11 bases between them. CDR3 loop: CASSSTGPYEQYV. The CDR3 region has the DNA TGTGCCAGCAGCTCTACAGGGCCCTACGAGCAGTACGTC.

The chain employs TRBV29-1 and TRBJ2-2; no reliable D call. Per the germline V gene, CDR1 is SQVTM and CDR2 is ANQGSEA. This CDR3 comprises 13 residues. Trimming removed 5 bases at V and 4 bases at J, with 11 bases between. The DNA of the CDR3 is TGCAGCGTTTTCCCCTCTGGCACCGGGGAGCTGTTTTTT. Protein: CSVFPSGTGELFF.

The chain joins TRBV4-3 to TRBJ2-3; D not resolved. Trimming left V 2 bases short and J 5 bases short, with 8 bases between. CDR3 size: 13 residues. Per the germline V gene, CDR1 is LGHNA and CDR2 is YSLEER. The CDR3 sequence is CASSQRVLDTQYF. As DNA, the CDR3 is TGCGCCAGCAGCCAAAGGGTTTTAGATACGCAGTATTTT.

This chain uses TRBV14 with TRBJ2-1; no clear D gene. The V gene's germline CDR1 is SGHDN and CDR2 FVKESK. This CDR3 has 12 residues. Trimming removed 2 bases at V and 8 bases at J, with 7 bases between. The CDR3 reads CASSQILDEQFF. CDR3 coding DNA: TGTGCCAGCAGCCAAATCTTGGATGAGCAGTTCTTC.

This clone appeared once. This rearrangement joins TRBV7-8 to TRBJ2-3; D gene uncertain. Germline V gives CDR1 SGHVS, CDR2 FQNEAQ. CDR3 length: 16 residues. Trimming left V 5 bases short and J 2 bases short, with 17 bases between. CDR3 amino acids: CASSPMGGDPTDTQYF. In DNA form, the CDR3 reads TGTGCCAGCAGCCCCATGGGCGGTGATCCCACAGATACGCAGTATTTT.

This clone was observed a handful of times. The rearrangement joins TRBV28 to TRBJ2-5; TRBD1 matches at 9 bases. Germline CDR1 is MDHEN and CDR2 is SYDVKM. The CDR3 is made up of 14 amino acids. Trimming at V came to 3 bases and at J to 4 bases, leaving 3 bases not matched to a gene. Here the CDR3 reads CASSFTGGRETQYF. In DNA form, the CDR3 reads TGTGCCAGCAGTTTTACAGGGGGCAGAGAGACCCAGTACTTC.

The chain couples TRBV9 to TRBJ1-2, with D possibly matching TRBD1 (5 bases). Looked up from germline, CDR1 is SGDLS and CDR2 is YYNGEE. V lost 5 bases, J lost 2 bases, and 19 bases lay in between. The CDR3 is made up of 16 amino acids. CDR3 bases: TGTGCCAGCAGAAGGGAGCCGCTGGGGGGAAACTATGGCTACACCTTC. It specifies CASRREPLGGNYGYTF.

This clone was seen a single time. The rearrangement uses TRBV11-3 and TRBJ2-2, with 11 bases fitting TRBD1. The V segment lost 5 bases and the J segment 7 bases; nucleotides outside the gene matches: 6. CDR1 SGHNT and CDR2 YENEEA come from the germline V gene. The CDR3 is made up of 15 amino acids. This CDR3 reads CASSLGTGGIGELFF. CDR3 bases: TGTGCCAGCAGCCTCGGGACAGGGGGTATCGGGGAGCTGTTTTTT.

The chain uses TRBV5-6 and TRBJ2-2, with D maybe TRBD2 (5 bases). V shed 0 bases and J shed 7 bases, with 7 bases lying between them. The CDR3 is made up of 13 amino acids. Germline CDR1 reads SGHDT; CDR2 reads YYEEEE. DNA for the CDR3: TGTGCCAGCAGCTTGGCCGGGGACGGGGAGCTGTTTTTT. Its translation: CASSLAGDGELFF.

This chain joins TRBV7-6 and TRBJ2-6; D may be TRBD1 (6 bases). Germline CDR1 and CDR2: SGHVS and FNYEAQ. V lost 5 bases to trimming and J lost 0 bases, with 8 bases between them. CDR3 length equals 15 residues. This CDR3 reads CASSVQGSGANVLTF. CDR3 DNA: TGTGCCAGCAGCGTACAGGGCTCTGGGGCCAACGTCCTGACTTTC. The whole variable domain, filled in from reference TRBV7-6 and TRBJ2-6, reads GAGVSQSPRYKVTKRGQDVALRCDPISGHVSLYWYRQALGQGPEFLTYFNYEAQQDKSGLPNDRFSAERPEGSISTLTIQRTEQRDSAMYRCASSVQGSGANVLTFGAGSRLTVL.

This chain links TRBV5-1 with TRBJ1-2; possibly TRBD1 for D (5 bases). V lost 0 bases and J 4 bases, leaving 13 bases between the germline ends. Germline CDR1 and CDR2: SGHRS and YFSETQ. This CDR3 region has 15 residues. CDR3 in DNA: TGCGCCAGCAGCTTGGAGGGCAGGGAGGGCTATGGCTACACCTTC. Translating gives CASSLEGREGYGYTF.

The chain joins TRBV5-1 to TRBJ1-2; D possibly corresponds to TRBD1 (5 bases). The CDR3 is 12 amino acids. Germline V lookup: CDR1 SGHRS, CDR2 YFSETQ. V lost 0 bases and J lost 8, with 8 bases in between. CDR3 region: CASSLAGDGYTF. As DNA, the CDR3 is TGCGCCAGCAGCTTGGCCGGGGACGGCTACACCTTC.

The rearrangement joins TRBV5-1 to TRBJ2-5; 8 bases agree with TRBD2. After removal of 0 bases from V and 0 bases from J, the junction contained 4 bases not matched to a gene. CDR3 length: 16 residues. Germline V gene sequence: CDR1 SGHRS, CDR2 YFSETQ. In DNA form, the CDR3 reads TGCGCCAGCAGCTTGGCTCCAGCGGGGGACCAAGAGACCCAGTACTTC. It encodes CASSLAPAGDQETQYF.

The J gene is TRBJ1-3, the V gene TRBV20-1, with D hard to call. The germline CDR1 and CDR2 sequences are DFQATT and SNEGSKA (reference sequence). The CDR3 length is 11 residues. The ends were cut back, 0 bases at V and 4 bases at J, with 1 base in the middle. The CDR3 is CSAREGNTIYF. The DNA for the CDR3 is TGCAGTGCTAGAGAGGGAAACACCATATATTTT.

This chain links TRBV7-2 with TRBJ2-1; D might be TRBD2 (5 bases). The CDR3 consists of 14 residues. The germline gives CDR1 SGHTA, CDR2 FQGNSA. The V end was cut by 0 bases, the J end by 8 bases, with 11 bases between. The CDR3: CASSLAIGEYEQFF. CDR3 nucleotides: TGTGCCAGCAGCTTAGCGATCGGGGAGTATGAGCAGTTCTTC.

This chain connects TRBV27 to TRBJ1-6; D is possibly TRBD1 (5 bases). This CDR3 has 14 amino acids. CDR1 MNHEY and CDR2 SMNVEV come from the germline V gene (reference sequence). Trimming took 7 bases from V and 6 from J, leaving 13 bases between them. The CDR3 DNA follows: TGTGCCAGCAAAGGGACGGCCAGTAATTCACCCCTCCACTTT. Protein: CASKGTASNSPLHF.